Listed here are 29 T cell receptor beta chains from one sample, sequenced in a study of blood T cells in healthy people across ages. The use of a sample-barcoded 5' primer and a J-beta primer mix characterized a second PCR of about 7 to 12 cycles. TCRdb re-derived calls from the 5' RACE reads in MiXCR, one entry per CDR3 protein. The sample contains approximately 1.5 million distinct CDR3 sequences, about 32% of which appear only once. Material for sequencing was blood. Receptors were obtained from a woman aged 25 to 39 in good health.

V usage is TRBV18 and J usage is TRBJ2-5; no reliable D call. The end of the DNA fits TRBJ2-7 better, so the J call may be wrong. Germline V lookup: CDR1 KGHSH, CDR2 LQKENI. The CDR3 is made up of 13 amino acids. The CDR3 DNA sequence: TGTGCCAGCTCGACCGCTACTTCCTACGAGCAGTACTTC. The encoded protein is CASSTATSYEQYF.

Comments on this clonotype: This may be a read error, as it is one base from a much larger clone. This chain joins TRBV20-1 and TRBJ2-1, with 9 bases matching TRBD2. The J segment lost 8 bases and the V segment lost 4 bases, leaving 15 bases of the junction unmatched. CDR1 and CDR2 from the germline V gene are DFQATT and SNEGSKA (reference sequence). The CDR3 spans 16 residues. CDR3 nucleotides: TGCAGTGCTAAAGATTCGTCAGCGGGGGGATGGGATGAGCAGTTCTTC. It yields the protein CSAKDSSAGGWDEQFF.

In the case of this clonotype: A much larger clone sits a single nucleotide away, making a read error possible. The V gene is TRBV4-1, the J gene TRBJ2-1; 11 positions match TRBD2. J lost 9 bases, V lost 4 bases, and 14 bases had no gene match. The CDR3 spans 17 residues. CDR1 and CDR2 (germline): MGHRA, YSYEKL. CDR3 DNA: TGCGCCAGCAGCCGAGTCGTCATAGCGGGGGGGCCGGGTGAGCAGTTCTTC. It translates to CASSRVVIAGGPGEQFF.

This chain connects TRBV20-1 to TRBJ2-7; 8 bases map to TRBD1. CDR1 and CDR2 from the germline V gene are DFQATT and SNEGSKA (reference sequence). With 3 bases clipped from V and 6 bases from J, the junction kept 10 bases outside the gene matches. The CDR3 length is 14 residues. CDR3 amino acids: CSASLRGRPGEQYF. The CDR3, as DNA: TGCAGTGCTAGTCTCAGGGGGCGGCCGGGCGAGCAGTACTTC.

The sample holds many counts of this clonotype. The gene calls are TRBV18 and TRBJ1-5; 9 bases match TRBD1. The V gene's germline CDR1 is KGHSH and CDR2 LQKENI. V was clipped by 5 bases and J by 5 bases; unmatched bases: 4. The CDR3 has 14 amino acids. The CDR3 reads CASSKQGADQPQHF. CDR3 nucleotides: TGTGCCAGCTCAAAACAGGGGGCGGATCAGCCCCAGCATTTT.

As for this clonotype: One end of the junction does not line up with germline, which may come from a read error. V usage is TRBV7-9 and J usage is TRBJ2-7; D is possibly TRBD1 (6 bases). This CDR3 has 15 amino acids. Germline CDR1 and CDR2: SEHNR and FQNEAQ (reference sequence). CDR3: CAGSLGPGDLYEQYF. The CDR3 nucleotides read TGTGCCGGCAGCTTAGGGCCAGGGGACCTCTACGAGCAGTACTTC. The whole variable domain, filled in from reference TRBV7-9 and TRBJ2-7, reads DTGVSQNPRHKITKRGQNVTFRCDPISEHNRLYWYRQTLGQGPEFLTYFQNEAQLEKSRLLSDRFSAERPKGSFSTLEIQRTEQGDSAMYLCAGSLGPGDLYEQYFGPGTRLTVT.

V usage is TRBV5-4 and J usage is TRBJ2-7, with 9 bases lining up with TRBD1. V gave up 4 bases and J gave up 5 bases; unmatched junction bases: 7. Germline V gene sequence: CDR1 SGHNT, CDR2 YYREEE (reference sequence). This CDR3 spans 14 amino acids. The CDR3: CASSPTGTGNEQYF. CDR3 sequence (DNA): TGTGCCAGCAGCCCGACCGGGACAGGGAACGAGCAGTACTTC. Full variable domain (rest looked up from reference TRBV5-4 and TRBJ2-7): ETGVTQSPTHLIKTRGQQVTLRCSSQSGHNTVSWYQQALGQGPQFIFQYYREEENGRGNFPPRFSGLQFPNYSSELNVNALELDDSALYLCASSPTGTGNEQYFGPGTRLTVT.

This clonotype was counted only a few times. The chain joins TRBV2 to TRBJ2-7, with D perhaps TRBD2 (6 bases). Germline lookup yields CDR1 SNHLY and CDR2 FYNNEI. Trimming removed 3 bases at V and 0 bases at J, with 9 bases between. The CDR3 runs 14 residues. CDR3 amino acids: CASSDVADSYEQYF. CDR3 nucleotides: TGTGCCAGCAGTGATGTAGCGGACTCCTACGAGCAGTACTTC.

On this clonotype itself: A much larger clonotype is one base distant, so this may be a read error. The chain recombines TRBV4-1 with TRBJ2-1, with D perhaps TRBD2 (5 bases). Deletions cut 5 bases from V and 0 bases from J, with 11 bases between. In germline, CDR1 is MGHRA, CDR2 YSYEKL. CDR3 length equals 15 residues. The CDR3 DNA follows: TGCGCCAGCAGCGCGTCCCGGGACTCCTACAATGAGCAGTTCTTC. Translation: CASSASRDSYNEQFF.

The chain couples TRBV7-6 to TRBJ2-7, with a weak D call TRBD2 (5 bases). Trimming cost V 5 bases and J 5 bases, with 19 bases left between them. In germline, CDR1 is SGHVS, CDR2 FNYEAQ. This CDR3 region has 15 residues. CDR3 loop: CASSPKDFSLHEQYF. CDR3 sequence (DNA): TGTGCCAGCAGCCCAAAGGACTTCAGTCTCCACGAGCAGTACTTC.

The V and J genes are TRBV19 and TRBJ2-5; no clear D. Looked up from germline, CDR1 is LNHDA and CDR2 is SQIVND (reference sequence). Between the trimmed V and J ends, which lost 3 bases and 1 base, there was a span of 21 bases. The CDR3 totals 18 residues. CDR3 in amino acids: CASSMFPPPGFGQETQYF. The CDR3 DNA is TGTGCCAGTAGTATGTTCCCCCCGCCCGGTTTCGGCCAAGAGACCCAGTACTTC.

In this sample, this clonotype turned up a few times. V is TRBV9 and J is TRBJ2-2; TRBD1 might be the D (5 bases). From germline, CDR1 is SGDLS and CDR2 YYNGEE. V lost 4 bases and J 4 bases, leaving 14 bases between the germline ends. The CDR3 runs 15 residues. The CDR3 DNA is TGTGCCAGCAGCCAAGGGGCGAGTTTCACCGGGGAGCTGTTTTTT. It is translated as CASSQGASFTGELFF.

CDR3 region: CASSLGDVGIQPQHF. CDR3 sequence (DNA): TGCGCCAGCAGCTTGGGGGACGTAGGCATTCAGCCCCAGCATTTT. The V call is TRBV5-1, the J call TRBJ1-5; D perhaps matches TRBD1 (5 bases). The length of the CDR3 is 15 residues. Trimming removed 0 bases from V and 6 bases from J, with 13 bases in between. From germline, CDR1 is SGHRS and CDR2 YFSETQ. The variable domain in full, completed from reference TRBV5-1 and TRBJ1-5, reads KAGVTQTPRYLIKTRGQQVTLSCSPISGHRSVSWYQQTPGQGLQFLFEYFSETQRNKGNFPGRFSGRQFSNSRSEMNVSTLELGDSALYLCASSLGDVGIQPQHFGDGTRLSIL.

This clonotype was picked up many times. V gene TRBV20-1 combines with J gene TRBJ1-1, with D uncertain. Germline V gene data show CDR1 as DFQATT and CDR2 as SNEGSKA (reference sequence). Trimming removed 6 bases from V and 4 bases from J, with 15 bases in between. The CDR3 has 13 amino acids. The CDR3 DNA reads as TGCAGTGCCGTTTGGTCTTCGGGCACTGAAGCTTTCTTT. It translates to CSAVWSSGTEAFF.

A few counts support this clonotype. V and J are TRBV20-1 and TRBJ1-2, with a tentative D call TRBD1 (5 bases). With 0 bases removed from V and 4 bases from J, the gap between germline ends came to 18 bases. This CDR3 has 16 residues. Germline-derived CDR1 and CDR2 are DFQATT and SNEGSKA (reference sequence). CDR3 coding DNA: TGCAGTGCTAGAGATAAGGAGGCCGGGACGGTCTATGGCTACACCTTC. It yields the protein CSARDKEAGTVYGYTF.

This clonotype was counted a single time. A read error may be the cause here, since a much bigger clone is one base away. The chain employs TRBV4-2 and TRBJ2-6; D uncertain. This CDR3 has 15 amino acids. Germline values: CDR1 LGHNA, CDR2 YNFKEQ. The CDR3 coding sequence is TGTGTCAGCAGCCAAGATGACTCTGGGGCCAACGTCCTGACTTTC. Protein product: CVSSQDDSGANVLTF.

V usage is TRBV5-1 and J usage is TRBJ1-2, with TRBD1 matching over 7 bases. CDR3 length equals 13 residues. Germline CDR1 reads SGHRS; CDR2 reads YFSETQ. V trimming: 1 base; J trimming: 7 bases; junction bases outside the gene matches: 4. Here the CDR3 DNA reads TGCGCCAGCAGCTTGAGAGACAGGGCTGGCTACACCTTC. Protein product: CASSLRDRAGYTF.

This rearrangement joins TRBV5-1 to TRBJ1-2, with D perhaps TRBD1 (6 bases). The V end lost 5 bases, the J end lost 4 bases, and 15 bases lay between the germline ends. CDR1 is SGHRS and CDR2 is YFSETQ in the germline V gene. The CDR3 consists of 14 residues. CDR3 in DNA: TGCGCCAGCAGGTCGACAGGCACGTTCTATGGCTACACCTTC. Its protein is CASRSTGTFYGYTF.

With respect to this clonotype: One base away lies a much larger clone, so this may be a sequencing read error. The V call is TRBV20-1, the J call TRBJ1-1; D might be TRBD1 (5 bases). Looked up from germline, CDR1 is DFQATT and CDR2 is SNEGSKA (reference sequence). This CDR3 has 14 amino acids. CDR3 nucleotide sequence: TGCAGTGTTAGAGATGGAGGGACCGGCTTTGAAGCTTTCTTT. It yields the protein CSVRDGGTGFEAFF.

V and J are TRBV5-1 and TRBJ1-1, with TRBD1 as a possible D gene (5 bases). Trimming took off 0 bases at V and 3 bases at J, with 12 bases between the two ends. This CDR3 has 15 amino acids. CDR1 and CDR2 (germline): SGHRS, YFSETQ. The CDR3 protein is CASSLGGRVDTEAFF. CDR3 nucleotides: TGCGCCAGCAGCTTGGGAGGCAGGGTGGACACTGAAGCTTTCTTT.

This clonotype was detected ten times or more. This chain links TRBV11-2 with TRBJ2-3, with 11 bases identical to TRBD2. Trimming removed 5 bases from V and 0 bases from J; junction bases left unmatched: 7. CDR3 length: 17 residues. Germline assignment: CDR1 SGHAT and CDR2 FQNNGV. The CDR3 DNA sequence: TGTGCCAGCAGCCGCGGGACTAGCGGAATGAGCACAGATACGCAGTATTTT. This translates into CASSRGTSGMSTDTQYF.

Concerning this clonotype itself: An end of the junction does not agree with germline; a read error may underlie this. The chain couples TRBV20-1 to TRBJ2-7; the D is unclear. The CDR3 is 12 residues long. Germline CDR1 DFQATT, CDR2 SNEGSKA (reference sequence). The CDR3 region is CRARAEVYEQYF. As DNA, the CDR3 is TGCAGGGCTAGAGCCGAGGTCTACGAGCAGTACTTC.

This clonotype was detected only a few times. The rearrangement uses TRBV15 and TRBJ2-7; weak D call: TRBD1 (7 bases). Germline V CDR1 and CDR2: LNHNV, YYDKDF (reference sequence). The V end lost 5 bases, the J end lost 3 bases, and 14 bases lay between the germline ends. CDR3 size: 14 residues. The CDR3 nucleotides read TGTGCCACCAGCCGAGGAGGGACAGACTACGAGCAGTACTTC. It encodes CATSRGGTDYEQYF.

The CDR3 bases are TGCAGCCATGCCCGGGGCGGGAGTATATACAATGAGCAGTTCTTC. Its translation is CSHARGGSIYNEQFF. The genes are TRBV29-1 and TRBJ2-1, with 7 bases fitting TRBD2. CDR1 SQVTM and CDR2 ANQGSEA come from the germline V gene. The CDR3 is 15 residues long. The V and J ends lost 8 bases and 4 bases, in that order; junction bases with no gene match: 14.

In this sample, this clonotype turned up a few times. The genes are TRBV18 and TRBJ2-5; 11 bases align to TRBD2. V shed 0 bases, J shed 1 base, and the junction held 13 bases outside the gene matches. Germline V gene data show CDR1 as KGHSH and CDR2 as LQKENI. This CDR3 has 20 amino acids. The CDR3 here is CASSPPIGSSGGIRQETQYF. The CDR3 coding sequence is TGTGCCAGCTCACCACCGATTGGGTCTAGCGGGGGGATCCGCCAAGAGACCCAGTACTTC.

The V call is TRBV4-1, the J call TRBJ2-4; 8 bases align to TRBD1. Germline CDR1 and CDR2: MGHRA and YSYEKL. V was pared by 1 base and J by 5 bases, with 1 base of the junction left unmatched. This CDR3 region has 14 residues. The CDR3: CASSQAGGENIQYF. DNA of the CDR3: TGCGCCAGCAGCCAAGCAGGGGGCGAAAACATTCAGTACTTC.

This clonotype was recorded many times. The chain links TRBV7-9 to TRBJ2-5; 9 bases map to TRBD1. CDR3 size: 15 residues. V shed 4 bases, J shed 3 bases, and the junction held 6 bases outside the gene matches. Germline V gene data show CDR1 as SEHNR and CDR2 as FQNEAQ (reference sequence). The CDR3 reads CASSSPTGGEETQYF. The CDR3 coding sequence is TGTGCCAGCAGCTCACCGACAGGGGGAGAAGAGACCCAGTACTTC. The whole variable domain, filled in from reference TRBV7-9 and TRBJ2-5, reads DTGVSQNPRHKITKRGQNVTFRCDPISEHNRLYWYRQTLGQGPEFLTYFQNEAQLEKSRLLSDRFSAERPKGSFSTLEIQRTEQGDSAMYLCASSSPTGGEETQYFGPGTRLLVL.

Ten or more counts support this clonotype. The chain uses TRBV4-2 and TRBJ2-1; a weak D match, TRBD2 (7 bases). This CDR3 contains 18 residues. CDR1 and CDR2 from the germline V gene are LGHNA and YNFKEQ. With 0 bases removed from V and 4 bases from J, the gap between germline ends came to 19 bases. CDR3 sequence: CASSQDPPRGGGYNEQFF. The CDR3 DNA reads TGTGCCAGCAGCCAAGACCCACCGAGGGGGGGCGGATACAATGAGCAGTTCTTC.

The chain joins TRBV3-1 to TRBJ2-5, with 7 bases fitting TRBD2. Trimming at V came to 4 bases and at J to 2 bases, leaving 7 bases not matched to a gene. Germline assignment: CDR1 LGHDT and CDR2 YNNKEL (reference sequence). The CDR3 contains 15 residues. CDR3: CASSPRLADQETQYF. Here the CDR3 DNA reads TGTGCCAGCAGCCCCAGACTAGCCGATCAAGAGACCCAGTACTTC.